This T cell receptor beta chain was recorded in a study of T cells in Graves' hyperthyroidism and ophthalmopathy. Authors of the study amplified TCR beta CDR3 regions from RNA transcripts. The study used the HTBI primer set for a first-round RT-PCR of the TCR CDR3. TCRdb processed the multiplex PCR reads anew with MiXCR; each CDR3 protein has one entry. The table has 250,000 to 400,000 distinct CDR3 sequences, roughly 13% seen once. The CDR3 contains 11 residues. CDR1 is GTSNPN, CDR2 SVGIG, per germline (reference sequence). Trimming removed 1 base from V and 7 bases from J, with 7 bases in between. The TCR originated in a woman aged 40 to 49 with Graves' ophthalmopathy. The V call is TRBV30, the J call TRBJ1-1; D gene unclear. Source material: blood. The CDR3 loop is CAWSAVHEAFF. CDR3 sequence (DNA): TGTGCCTGGAGTGCGGTTCATGAAGCTTTCTTT.